What follows is one T cell receptor (beta chain) and its context. The sample originates from a study of blood T cell repertoires in COVID-19. The assay was immunoSEQ multiplex PCR, and TCRdb's table has in-frame clones only and misses some. The sample yields fewer than 250,000 clones, 88% seen once. This CDR3 comprises 15 residues. The J segment lost 2 bases and the V segment lost 2 bases, leaving 3 bases of the junction unmatched. Germline CDR1 and CDR2: MNHEY and SVGEGT. The chain carries TRBV6-2 or TRBV6-3 and TRBJ1-2; 9 nucleotides align to TRBD1. The receptor was isolated from a man aged 70-80 years with acute or convalescent COVID-19. Source material: peripheral blood. CDR3 residues: CASSYRDRENYGYTF. The DNA of the CDR3 is TGTGCCAGCAGTTACAGGGACAGGGAGAACTATGGCTACACCTTC.